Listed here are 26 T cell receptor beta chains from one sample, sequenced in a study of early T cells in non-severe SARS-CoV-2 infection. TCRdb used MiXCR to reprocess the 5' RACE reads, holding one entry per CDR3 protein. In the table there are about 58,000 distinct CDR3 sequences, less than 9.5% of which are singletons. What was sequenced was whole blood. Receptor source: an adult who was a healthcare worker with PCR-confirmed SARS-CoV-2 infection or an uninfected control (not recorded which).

CDR3 residues: CSARGVGNTYEQYF. The DNA of the CDR3 is TGCAGTGCTAGAGGGGTAGGGAACACCTACGAGCAGTACTTC. The gene calls are TRBV20-1 and TRBJ2-7; unclear D gene. V lost 1 base and J 2 bases, leaving 12 bases between the germline ends. The CDR3 is 14 residues long. Looked up from germline, CDR1 is DFQATT and CDR2 is SNEGSKA (reference sequence).

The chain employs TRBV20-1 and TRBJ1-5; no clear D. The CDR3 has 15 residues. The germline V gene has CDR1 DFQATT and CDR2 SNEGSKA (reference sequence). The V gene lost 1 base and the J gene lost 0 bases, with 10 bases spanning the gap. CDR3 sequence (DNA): TGCAGTGCTAGAGGGCAGACGAATAGCAATCAGCCCCAGCATTTT. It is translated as CSARGQTNSNQPQHF.

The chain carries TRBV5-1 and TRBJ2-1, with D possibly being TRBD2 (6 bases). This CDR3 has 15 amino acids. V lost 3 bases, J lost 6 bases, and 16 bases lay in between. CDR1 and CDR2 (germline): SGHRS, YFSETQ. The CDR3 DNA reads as TGCGCCAGCAGCTCCGGAGGGCAGGGACTCAATGAGCAGTTCTTC. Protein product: CASSSGGQGLNEQFF.

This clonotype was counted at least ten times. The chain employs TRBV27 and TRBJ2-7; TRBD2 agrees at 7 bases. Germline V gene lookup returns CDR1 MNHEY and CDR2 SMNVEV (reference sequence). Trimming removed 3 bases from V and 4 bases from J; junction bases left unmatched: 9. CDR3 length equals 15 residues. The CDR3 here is CASSLRGGSWYEQYF. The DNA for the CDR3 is TGTGCCAGCAGTTTGCGGGGCGGGAGTTGGTACGAGCAGTACTTC.

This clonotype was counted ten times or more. CDR3 protein: CSVKINTEAFF. CDR3 nucleotides: TGCAGCGTTAAGATTAACACTGAAGCTTTCTTT. The V gene is TRBV29-1, the J gene TRBJ1-1; D is uncertain. The germline V gene has CDR1 SQVTM and CDR2 ANQGSEA. The CDR3 is 11 amino acids. V was trimmed by 5 bases and J by 2 bases, leaving 6 bases between them.

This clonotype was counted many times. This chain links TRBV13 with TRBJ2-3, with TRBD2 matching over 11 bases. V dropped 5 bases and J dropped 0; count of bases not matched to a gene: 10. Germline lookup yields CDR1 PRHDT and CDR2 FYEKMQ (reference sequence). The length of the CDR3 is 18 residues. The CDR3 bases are TGTGCCAGCAGCCGGGGACTAGCGGCACTAACCAGCACAGATACGCAGTATTTT. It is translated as CASSRGLAALTSTDTQYF.

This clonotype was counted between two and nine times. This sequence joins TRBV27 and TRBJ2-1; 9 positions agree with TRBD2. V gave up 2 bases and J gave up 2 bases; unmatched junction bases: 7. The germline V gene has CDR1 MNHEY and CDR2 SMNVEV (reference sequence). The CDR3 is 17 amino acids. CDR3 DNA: TGTGCCAGCAGTTTACCCCCCGGCGGGAGGGCCTACAATGAGCAGTTCTTC. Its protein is CASSLPPGGRAYNEQFF.

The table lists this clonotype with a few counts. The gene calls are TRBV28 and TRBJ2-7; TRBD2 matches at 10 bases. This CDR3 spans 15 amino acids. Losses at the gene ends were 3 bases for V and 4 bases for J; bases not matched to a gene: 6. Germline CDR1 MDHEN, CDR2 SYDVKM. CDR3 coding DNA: TGTGCCAGCAGTTTTTCTAGCGGGAGACGATACGAGCAGTACTTC. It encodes CASSFSSGRRYEQYF.

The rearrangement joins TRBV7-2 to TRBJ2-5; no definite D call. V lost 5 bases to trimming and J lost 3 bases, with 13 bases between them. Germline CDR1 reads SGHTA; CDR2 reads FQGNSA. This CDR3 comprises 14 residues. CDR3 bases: TGTGCCAGCAGCGACTGGGCGTGGGAAGAGACCCAGTACTTC. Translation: CASSDWAWEETQYF. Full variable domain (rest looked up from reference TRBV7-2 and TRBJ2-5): GAGVSQSPSNKVTEKGKDVELRCDPISGHTALYWYRQSLGQGLEFLIYFQGNSAPDKSGLPSDRFSAERTGGSVSTLTIQRTQQEDSAVYLCASSDWAWEETQYFGPGTRLLVL.

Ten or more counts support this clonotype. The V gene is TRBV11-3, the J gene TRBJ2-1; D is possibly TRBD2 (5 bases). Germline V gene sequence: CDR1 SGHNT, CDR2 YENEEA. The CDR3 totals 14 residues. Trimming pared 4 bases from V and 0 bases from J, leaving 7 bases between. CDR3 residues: CASSSGDSYNEQFF. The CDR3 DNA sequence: TGTGCCAGCAGCTCCGGGGACTCCTACAATGAGCAGTTCTTC.

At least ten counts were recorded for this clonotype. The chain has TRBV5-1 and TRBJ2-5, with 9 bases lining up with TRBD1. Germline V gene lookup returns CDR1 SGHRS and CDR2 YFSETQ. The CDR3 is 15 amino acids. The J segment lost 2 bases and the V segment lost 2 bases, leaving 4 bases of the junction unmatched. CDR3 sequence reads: CASSFTGQGQETQYF. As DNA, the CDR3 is TGCGCCAGCAGCTTTACCGGACAGGGGCAAGAGACCCAGTACTTC.

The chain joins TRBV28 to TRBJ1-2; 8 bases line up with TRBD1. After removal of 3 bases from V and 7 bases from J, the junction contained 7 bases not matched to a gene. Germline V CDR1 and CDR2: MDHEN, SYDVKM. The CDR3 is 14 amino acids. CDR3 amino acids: CASSFRTGLGGYTF. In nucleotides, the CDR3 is TGTGCCAGCAGTTTTAGGACAGGGTTAGGTGGCTACACCTTC.

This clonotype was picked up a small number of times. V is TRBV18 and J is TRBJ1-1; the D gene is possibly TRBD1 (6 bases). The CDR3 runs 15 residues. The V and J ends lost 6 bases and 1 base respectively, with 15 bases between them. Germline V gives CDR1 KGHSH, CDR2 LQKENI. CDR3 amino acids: CASSRLDSTNTEAFF. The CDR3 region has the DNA TGTGCCAGCTCCCGTCTGGACAGTACGAACACTGAAGCTTTCTTT.

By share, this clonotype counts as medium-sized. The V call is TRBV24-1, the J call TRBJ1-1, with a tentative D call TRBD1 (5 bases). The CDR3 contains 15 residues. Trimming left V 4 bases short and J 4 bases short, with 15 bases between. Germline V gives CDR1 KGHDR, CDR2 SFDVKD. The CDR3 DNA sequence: TGTGCCACCAGTGACTCCGGGACGGACACCACTGAAGCTTTCTTT. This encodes CATSDSGTDTTEAFF.

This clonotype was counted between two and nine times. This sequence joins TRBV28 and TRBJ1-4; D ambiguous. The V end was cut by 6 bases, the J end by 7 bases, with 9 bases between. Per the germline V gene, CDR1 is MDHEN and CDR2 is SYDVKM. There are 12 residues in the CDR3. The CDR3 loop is CASRLGGEKLFF. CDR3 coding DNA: TGTGCCAGCAGACTTGGAGGTGAAAAACTGTTTTTT.

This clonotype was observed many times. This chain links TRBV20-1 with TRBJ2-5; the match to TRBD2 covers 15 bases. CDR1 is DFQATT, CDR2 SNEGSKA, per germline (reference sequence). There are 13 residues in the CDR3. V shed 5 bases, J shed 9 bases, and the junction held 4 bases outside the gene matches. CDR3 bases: TGCAGTGCTTGGACTAGCGGGAGGGAGGCCCAGTACTTC. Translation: CSAWTSGREAQYF.

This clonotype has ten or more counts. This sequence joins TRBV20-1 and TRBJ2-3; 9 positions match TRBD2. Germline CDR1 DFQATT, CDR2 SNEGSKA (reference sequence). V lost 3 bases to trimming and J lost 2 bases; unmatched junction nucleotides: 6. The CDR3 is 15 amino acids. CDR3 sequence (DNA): TGCAGTGCTAGCCGGGCGGGAGGGATCACAGATACGCAGTATTTT. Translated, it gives CSASRAGGITDTQYF.

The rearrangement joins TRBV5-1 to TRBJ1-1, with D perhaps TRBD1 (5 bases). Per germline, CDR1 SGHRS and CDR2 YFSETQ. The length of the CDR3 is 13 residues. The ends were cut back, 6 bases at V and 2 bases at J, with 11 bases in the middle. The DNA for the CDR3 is TGCGCCAGCACCACTGGGGGAAACACTGAAGCTTTCTTT. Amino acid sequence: CASTTGGNTEAFF.

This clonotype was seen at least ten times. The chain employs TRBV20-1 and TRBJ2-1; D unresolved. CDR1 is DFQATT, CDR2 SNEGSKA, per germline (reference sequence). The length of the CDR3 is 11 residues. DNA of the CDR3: TGCAGCCGGGCCCGTCGGTATGAGCAGTTCTTC. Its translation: CSRARRYEQFF.

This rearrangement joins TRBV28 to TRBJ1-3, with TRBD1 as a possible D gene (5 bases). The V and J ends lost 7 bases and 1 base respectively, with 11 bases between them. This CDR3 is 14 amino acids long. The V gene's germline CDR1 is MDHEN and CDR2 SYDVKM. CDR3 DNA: TGTGCCAGCATCATGGGGGGATCTGGAAACACCATATATTTT. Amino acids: CASIMGGSGNTIYF.

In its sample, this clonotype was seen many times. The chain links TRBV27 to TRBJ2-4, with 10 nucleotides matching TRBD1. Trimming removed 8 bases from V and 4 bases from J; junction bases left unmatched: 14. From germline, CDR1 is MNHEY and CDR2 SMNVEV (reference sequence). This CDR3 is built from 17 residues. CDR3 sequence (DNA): TGTGCCAGCTGGCCGGGGACAGGGGTAGGTGAAAAAAACATTCAGTACTTC. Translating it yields CASWPGTGVGEKNIQYF.

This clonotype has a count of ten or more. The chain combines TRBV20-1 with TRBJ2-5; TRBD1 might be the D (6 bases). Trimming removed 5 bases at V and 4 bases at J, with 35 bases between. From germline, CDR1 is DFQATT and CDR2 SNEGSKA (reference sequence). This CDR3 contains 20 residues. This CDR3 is CSAFKGRSFNRAIQGETQYF. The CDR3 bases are TGCAGTGCTTTCAAGGGGAGATCCTTCAACAGGGCTATCCAGGGAGAGACCCAGTACTTC.

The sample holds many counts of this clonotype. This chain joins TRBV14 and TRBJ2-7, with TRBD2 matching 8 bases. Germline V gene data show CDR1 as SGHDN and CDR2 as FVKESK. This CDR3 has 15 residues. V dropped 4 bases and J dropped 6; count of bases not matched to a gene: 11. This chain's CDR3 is CASSPTVAGTPEQYF. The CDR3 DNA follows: TGTGCCAGCAGCCCCACCGTAGCGGGAACTCCCGAGCAGTACTTC. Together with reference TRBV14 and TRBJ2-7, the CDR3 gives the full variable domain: EAGVTQFPSHSVIEKGQTVTLRCDPISGHDNLYWYRRVMGKEIKFLLHFVKESKQDESGMPNNRFLAERTGGTYSTLKVQPAELEDSGVYFCASSPTVAGTPEQYFGPGTRLTVT.

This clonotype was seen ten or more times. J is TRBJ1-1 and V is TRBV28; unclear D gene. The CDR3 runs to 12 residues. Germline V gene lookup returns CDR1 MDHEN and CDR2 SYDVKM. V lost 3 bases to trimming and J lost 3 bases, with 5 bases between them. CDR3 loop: CASSLPDTEAFF. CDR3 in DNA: TGTGCCAGCAGTTTGCCGGACACTGAAGCTTTCTTT.

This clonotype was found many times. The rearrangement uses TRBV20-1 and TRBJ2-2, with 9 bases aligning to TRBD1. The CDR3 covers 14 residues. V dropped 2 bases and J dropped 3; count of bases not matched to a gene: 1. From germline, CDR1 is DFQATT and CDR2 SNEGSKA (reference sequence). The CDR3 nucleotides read TGCAGTGCTAGAAGGGACAGGGACACCGGGGAGCTGTTTTTT. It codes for CSARRDRDTGELFF.

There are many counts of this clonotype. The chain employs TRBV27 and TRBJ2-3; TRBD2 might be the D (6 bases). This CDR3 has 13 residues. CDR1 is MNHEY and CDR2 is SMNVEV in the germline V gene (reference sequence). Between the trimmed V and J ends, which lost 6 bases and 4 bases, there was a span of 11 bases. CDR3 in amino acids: CASRREIADTQYF. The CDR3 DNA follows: TGTGCCAGCAGACGGGAGATCGCAGATACGCAGTATTTT.